The clone carrying this T cell receptor beta chain was picked up a small number of times. Its antigen is still unknown. TCRdb re-analysed the multiplex PCR reads in MiXCR, keeping a single row per CDR3 protein. The top ten hold about 7.8% of the sample, which has 45,000 or so distinct CDR3 sequences, roughly 24% seen once. This entry belongs to a study of breast tumors, draining lymph nodes, adjacent tissues. Overall study results and limits: The data were judged consistent with most tumor T cells coming from lymph node and expanding in tumor.

After removal of 3 bases from V and 4 bases from J, the junction contained 25 bases not matched to a gene. In germline, CDR1 is MDHEN, CDR2 SYDVKM. This CDR3 has 21 amino acids. The receptor was derived from a female donor with breast cancer. Some clones in this sample may be carry-over from other donors' samples. The rearrangement joins TRBV28 to TRBJ2-7; 9 positions agree with TRBD2. The sequencing sample was made of breast tumor tissue. DNA of the CDR3: TGTGCCAGCAGTTTCGGGTTAATGGTAGCGGGAGACCCCCGCGCGTTATACGAGCAGTACTTC. The encoded protein is CASSFGLMVAGDPRALYEQYF. The complete variable domain, with remaining parts taken from reference TRBV28 and TRBJ2-7, reads DVKVTQSSRYLVKRTGEKVFLECVQDMDHENMFWYRQDPGLGLRLIYFSYDVKMKEKGDIPEGYSVSREKKERFSLILESASTNQTSMYLCASSFGLMVAGDPRALYEQYFGPGTRLTVT.